These 12 T cell receptor beta chains share one sample of origin, sequenced in a study of response to subunit inactivated influenza vaccine. One entry per CDR3 protein, called by TCRdb with MiXCR from the RT-PCR reads. The sample shows more than 400,000 distinct CDR3 sequences, roughly 9.8% of them seen only once. This material consisted of PBMCs from blood, taken roughly 45 days after vaccination. These TCRs come from a man over 45 who received an inactivated influenza vaccine.

This clonotype was recorded at least ten times. The rearrangement joins TRBV12-3 or TRBV12-4 to TRBJ1-1; 7 bases are shared with TRBD1. CDR3 size: 16 residues. Trimming cost V 6 bases and J 1 base; bases outside gene matches: 11. The CDR3 spells CASRSPTGQGNTEAFF. CDR3 nucleotides: TGTGCCAGCAGGTCCCCGACAGGGCAGGGGAACACTGAAGCTTTCTTT.

The CDR3 loop reads CATSDSGAGANVLTF. The CDR3 nucleotides read TGTGCCACCAGTGATTCGGGGGCAGGGGCCAACGTCCTGACTTTC. The rearrangement joins TRBV24-1 to TRBJ2-6; D might be TRBD1 or TRBD2, each matching 6 bases. This CDR3 contains 15 residues. Looked up from germline, CDR1 is KGHDR and CDR2 is SFDVKD. V gave up 2 bases and J gave up 4 bases, with 8 bases separating them.

This clonotype was seen repeatedly, ten times or more. V is TRBV10-3 and J is TRBJ2-3; 8 bases match TRBD2. This CDR3 region has 16 residues. In germline, CDR1 is ENHRY, CDR2 SYGVKD. V was pared by 0 bases and J by 6 bases, with 8 bases of the junction left unmatched. The CDR3 loop reads CAISESSAGALDTQYF. The CDR3 nucleotides read TGTGCCATCAGTGAGTCCTCAGCGGGAGCCCTCGATACGCAGTATTTT.

This clonotype was recorded a few times. V gene TRBV4-3 combines with J gene TRBJ1-2; TRBD1 agrees at 7 bases. There are 15 residues in the CDR3. The germline V gene has CDR1 LGHNA and CDR2 YSLEER. With V trimmed by 1 base and J by 3 bases, 5 bases remained unmatched. The CDR3, as DNA: TGCGCCAGCAGCCAAGGCGTCAGGGGGGACTATGGCTACACCTTC. This translates into CASSQGVRGDYGYTF.

Regarding this clonotype: The junction departs from germline at one end; a sequencing error may be responsible. The chain joins TRBV12-3 or TRBV12-4 to TRBJ2-4, with 7 bases matching TRBD1. The CDR3 runs 11 residues. The CDR3 protein is CASASGTATHF. As DNA, the CDR3 is TGTGCCAGCGCTTCCGGGACAGCAACACACTTC.

This clonotype was picked up many times. The rearrangement links TRBV6-5 to TRBJ1-4, with no clear D. Trimming shortened V by 0 bases and J by 3 bases, and 11 bases separated the two germline ends. The CDR3 runs 16 residues. Germline V gene sequence: CDR1 MNHEY, CDR2 SVGAGI. CDR3 DNA sequence: TGTGCCAGCAGTTACTCGGGAGGGTGGGCTAATGAAAAACTGTTTTTT. Its translation is CASSYSGGWANEKLFF.

This clonotype was counted only a few times. The chain uses TRBV6-4 and TRBJ2-1; D is possibly TRBD1 (6 bases). CDR3 length equals 17 residues. Trimming shortened V by 4 bases and J by 5 bases, and 21 bases separated the two germline ends. Germline V gene lookup returns CDR1 MRHNA and CDR2 SNTAGT. The CDR3 DNA reads as TGTGCCAGCAGTGCCGAGGGCAGGGGAACGCGGAACAATGAGCAGTTCTTC. Its protein product is CASSAEGRGTRNNEQFF.

This chain links TRBV28 with TRBJ2-1; TRBD2 matches at 11 bases. The V gene end was trimmed by 5 bases and the J gene end by 2 bases; junction bases not matched to a gene: 5. Germline V lookup: CDR1 MDHEN, CDR2 SYDVKM. This CDR3 has 16 residues. The CDR3 reads CASSPRGLAAYNEQFF. The CDR3 DNA reads as TGTGCCAGCAGTCCAAGGGGACTAGCGGCCTACAATGAGCAGTTCTTC.

This clonotype was observed many times. The chain carries TRBV5-1 and TRBJ1-1, with TRBD1 as a possible D gene (6 bases). V was cut by 4 bases and J by 5 bases, with 21 bases left in between. This CDR3 has 16 residues. Germline assignment: CDR1 SGHRS and CDR2 YFSETQ. In DNA, the CDR3 is TGCGCCAGCAGCCTCGGACAGTATGCTGCGGTGACTGAAGCTTTCTTT. It codes for CASSLGQYAAVTEAFF.

The gene calls are TRBV5-1 and TRBJ1-1; 8 nucleotides agree with TRBD1. The length of the CDR3 is 16 residues. The V gene's germline CDR1 is SGHRS and CDR2 YFSETQ. Trimming removed 4 bases from V and 2 bases from J; junction bases left unmatched: 10. CDR3 sequence: CASSVVGTGSNTEAFF. CDR3 nucleotide sequence: TGCGCCAGCAGCGTGGTTGGGACAGGCTCAAACACTGAAGCTTTCTTT.

On this clonotype itself: Germline is not matched at one junction end, which may reflect a read error. The rearrangement uses TRBV3-1 and TRBJ2-2; D is unclear. The CDR3 is made up of 17 amino acids. CDR1 and CDR2 from the germline V gene are LGHDT and YNNKEL (reference sequence). The CDR3, as DNA: TGTGCCAGCATCCAAGCCCTCGGGTCGGCGAACACCGGGGAGCTGTTTTTT. Translation gives CASIQALGSANTGELFF.

The rearrangement links TRBV7-9 to TRBJ2-7, with D perhaps TRBD2 (7 bases). The V end lost 1 base, the J end lost 4 bases, and 14 bases lay between the germline ends. In germline, CDR1 is SEHNR, CDR2 FQNEAQ (reference sequence). The CDR3 totals 15 residues. The DNA for the CDR3 is TGTGCCAGCAGCTTAGAGGAGGGGGGGTTTTACGAGCAGTACTTC. Residues: CASSLEEGGFYEQYF.